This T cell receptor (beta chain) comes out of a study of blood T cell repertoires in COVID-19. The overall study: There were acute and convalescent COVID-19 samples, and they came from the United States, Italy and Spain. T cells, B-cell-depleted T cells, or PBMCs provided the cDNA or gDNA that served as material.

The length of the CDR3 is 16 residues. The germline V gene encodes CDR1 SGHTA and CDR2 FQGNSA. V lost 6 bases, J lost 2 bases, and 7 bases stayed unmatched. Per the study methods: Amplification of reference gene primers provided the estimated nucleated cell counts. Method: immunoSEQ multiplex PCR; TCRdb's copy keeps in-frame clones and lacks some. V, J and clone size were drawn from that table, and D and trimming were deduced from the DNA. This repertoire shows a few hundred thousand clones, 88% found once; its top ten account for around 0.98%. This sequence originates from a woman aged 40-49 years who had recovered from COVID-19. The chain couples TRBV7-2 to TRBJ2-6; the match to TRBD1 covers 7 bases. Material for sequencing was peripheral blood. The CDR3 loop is CASRQLGTAGANVLTF. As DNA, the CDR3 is TGTGCCAGCAGACAGCTGGGGACAGCTGGGGCCAACGTCCTGACTTTC.